This T cell receptor (beta chain) comes out of a study of cytomegalovirus exposure and HLA in healthy donors (dated by TCRdb to the late 2010s). Study-level background: An earlier analysis of some 500 of the donors reported 250 to 350 Gb of sequence data and some 120 million unique TCR beta sequences from some 180 million T cells. About 310 gigabases of sequencing data and approximately 85 million unique TCR sequences were included in an early release covering 550 to 800 HLA-typed donors. The genetic ancestry cluster associated with self-reported Caucasian donors included around four fifths of the 398 genotyped donors. The study aimed to test whether signatures of past pathogen exposure could be identified by cataloging public T cell receptors. The study used immunosequencing to profile the T cell repertoires of 600 to 850 subjects and linked those repertoires to cytomegalovirus serostatus. Along with the roughly 700-subject first cohort, a separate validation cohort of 120 different subjects was used. The study combined high-throughput TCR immunosequencing, statistical association of individual TCRs with disease status, and machine learning to predict cytomegalovirus infection status. In a later analysis, previously published TCR beta repertoires from roughly 710 donors were re-analyzed and high-resolution HLA genotyping was added so that TCR occurrence patterns could be studied. The later analysis used no new phenotypic data to find candidate immune exposures, relying instead on TCR beta sequences and their occurrence across donors. An earlier analysis of approximately 630 of the donors applied high-throughput TCR beta sequencing to assess whether each TCR beta V gene segment acted as functional or pseudogenic. Donor age, sex, ethnicity and CMV serostatus were compiled together with the repertoire data. A later genetic analysis used genome-wide SNP genotypes for about 65% of the roughly 700 donors, treating that subset as a discovery cohort. Every discovery cohort repertoire had been produced on one sequencing platform. HLA typing included class I and class II loci at four-digit resolution. Typing coverage differed by locus: A, B, C, DRB1 and DQB1 were typed in roughly 620-630 donors, DQA1 in 522, DPA1 in nearly 610, and DPB1 in approximately 450. About five DR-DQ haplotypes were handled as single units for association and clustering, since linkage in the cohort was strong. Among about 410 genotyped donors of the cohort, an average of around 240,000 unique TCR beta nucleotide sequences was sequenced per donor, of which about 18% were non-productive. Overall study results and their limits: A later analysis found that most CMV-associated TCR beta chains appeared HLA-restricted, with HLA associations seemingly driven largely by CMV exposure. The earlier analysis of some 560 of the donors excluded approximately 15 rarely observed V segments, including chromosome 9 orphons, because counts were too low. In a later genetic analysis, fewer N-insertions in productive TCRs were reported among donors in an Asian-associated ancestry cluster than the roughly 700-donor mean. According to a later analysis, TCR association rates differed among HLA loci, with DRB1 alleles showing the most associated TCRs and HLA-C alleles showing the fewest. Several of the top co-occurrence clusters appeared to be linked to parvovirus B19, influenza, CMV and Epstein-Barr virus, according to a later analysis. The sequencing pipeline was judged likely to have produced a cluster of highly shared sequence variants as a technical artifact. The classifier was reported to diagnose cytomegalovirus status with high specificity and sensitivity in both the original and validation cohorts. It was suggested by the authors that the approach could potentially be generalized to other disease states and immunological phenotypes. A later genetic analysis associated a missense DCLRE1C variant with V-gene and J-gene trimming of TCR beta chains, and an independent cohort replicated the association. In a later analysis, HLA-associated TCR beta chains showed more clonal expansion and lower generation probabilities than non-associated chains that were equally common. For the cohort, immune exposure information was limited to CMV serostatus. In an earlier analysis of some 540 of the donors, most TCR beta V segments appeared in productive rearrangements about 90% or about 30% of the time, broadly matching IMGT annotations. Correlated functional status among segregating V segments might reflect linkage disequilibrium, but an unknown experimental factor could not be ruled out. Presence/absence analyses assumed roughly uniform sequencing depth across donors, an assumption that may not hold. Only TCR beta chains were sequenced in this cohort, and the absence of alpha or paired-chain data limited detectable features. Strong co-occurrence of HLA alleles, especially DR and DQ, made assigning TCR associations to individual alleles difficult. In the study, some 160 TCR beta chains were listed as associated with cytomegalovirus. Because the 87-base-pair reads could not distinguish some IMGT-functional V segments, including TRBV6-2 and TRBV6-3, those segments were excluded. In a later analysis, more than 15,000 TCR beta sequences were associated with specific HLA alleles at a false discovery rate of 0.05. While some public TCRs were present in many individuals, most TCR sequences turned up only very rarely across donors. A few of the identified cytomegalovirus-associated TCR beta chains were confirmed in vitro to be specific for cytomegalovirus antigens. HLA typing was unavailable for some donors at each locus, so association tests used only the typed subset. A further reported finding was that TCR beta sequences accurately predicted the HLA-A and HLA-B alleles for most subjects in the first cohort.

Measured from the cysteine to the phenylalanine, the CDR3 is 11 residues long. Only the CDR3 region is kept as DNA, spanning 33 bases read in frame from base 1. CDR1 is given as GTSNPN and CDR2 as SVGIG, both from the germline V gene (reference sequence). V is pared back by 0 bases and J by 4 bases, with 2 bases lying between the germline termini. The library came from the immunoSEQ multiplex PCR assay. For the multiplex PCR, a mixture combining 60 forward primers for TCR Vbeta segments and 13 reverse primers for TCR Jbeta segments was used. Amplification of the CDR3 region of rearranged TCR beta genes was performed with a multiplex PCR assay on genomic DNA. Amplified TCR beta libraries were sequenced as 87-base-pair reads on the Illumina HiSeq System. The paper's data handling went like this. A later analysis tallied 75 million to 85 million unique TCR beta chains across the 640 or so repertoires, and some 10 million of those chains were shared by two or more donors. Raw reads were error-corrected and collapsed into unique sequences with a nearest-neighbor algorithm that merged closely related sequences to remove PCR and sequencing errors. CDR3 sequences were aligned to IMGT reference sequences to assign V, D and J gene segments. For a sequence to be retained, a match of at least six nucleotides to both a V gene segment and a J gene segment was required. A rearrangement counted as productive if the CDR3 had no stop codons and remained in frame with V and J, and every other rearrangement counted as non-productive. CDR3 was defined according to IMGT convention as the region running from the second conserved V-encoded cysteine to the conserved J-encoded phenylalanine. In an earlier analysis of more than 550 of the donors, sequences lacking an unambiguous match to a single V gene segment were excluded. In an earlier analysis of approximately 590 of the donors, V segments were called functional above 56.7% productive rearrangements and were called segregating when the between-donor standard deviation exceeded 5%. A statistical classification framework was built for diagnosing cytomegalovirus status from the catalog of TCR beta chain sequences. V and J gene assignment, in a later analysis, came from comparing TCR nucleotide sequences with IMGT/GENE-DB human TR gene sequences. Using the TCRdist pipeline, a later analysis assigned CDR3 sequences along with most-parsimonious VDJ recombination scenarios. In a later analysis, each TCR beta chain was defined by its CDR3 amino acid sequence together with its V-gene family, and reads without a unique V-gene family were excluded. As a way to deal with suspected cross-contamination and a sequencing artifact, a later analysis dropped roughly 600 nucleotide sequences that were highly shared and had low generation probability. In a later analysis, a clonal expansion index for each public chain was calculated from normalized within-repertoire ranks of inferred template counts. In a later analysis, generation probabilities were computed with a VDJ recombination model fitted to out-of-frame rearrangements, and the resulting probabilities were checked against IGoR. In a later analysis, TCR-TCR, TCR-HLA and TCR-CMV co-occurrence was scored with hypergeometric tests, and a repertoire-size bias correction was applied to TCR pairs. False discovery rates were estimated in a later analysis by permuting HLA or CMV assignments 20 times. In a later analysis, co-occurring TCRs were grouped using DBSCAN, with TCRdist sequence similarity added in when clustering inside HLA-allele-positive subsets. For co-occurrence clustering, repertoires with fewer than 30,000 or more than 120,000 public chains were excluded, along with five or six repertoires with anomalous nucleotide sharing. The table was pulled from immuneACCESS by TCRdb, which kept in-frame rearrangements only. Such tables lose some clones; where checked, under half of the loss comes from unresolved V genes, and the rest has no known cause. Clone size and V and J calls were adopted from that table, with D and trimming inferred from the DNA. This sample comprises some 180,000 clones, about four fifths of them detected only once. 2.9% of the sample comes from the top ten.

Points on this clone: What this receptor recognizes is not known. Base qualities are not provided; no much larger clone lies one nucleotide away. This specimen includes other DNA sequences encoding the same CDR3.

In total, fewer than 750 healthy bone marrow donors made up the cohort. At the time of sampling, every cohort member was nominally healthy, though immune exposures that went unrecorded were likely present. The donor was CMV seronegative and was included in the group of several hundred seronegative cohort members. A peripheral blood sample was collected from each donor, and TCR beta sequencing was performed on peripheral blood mononuclear cells. The Qiagen DNeasy Blood Extraction Kit was used to extract genomic DNA from the blood cell samples. The sample comprised PBMCs. The V gene is TRBV30 and the J gene is TRBJ2-3, with the D gene uncertain. The TCR originated in a male donor in good health and CMV-seronegative. The CDR3 here reads CAWSVSDTQYF. In nucleotide form, the sequence is TGTGCCTGGAGTGTCTCAGATACGCAGTATTTT.